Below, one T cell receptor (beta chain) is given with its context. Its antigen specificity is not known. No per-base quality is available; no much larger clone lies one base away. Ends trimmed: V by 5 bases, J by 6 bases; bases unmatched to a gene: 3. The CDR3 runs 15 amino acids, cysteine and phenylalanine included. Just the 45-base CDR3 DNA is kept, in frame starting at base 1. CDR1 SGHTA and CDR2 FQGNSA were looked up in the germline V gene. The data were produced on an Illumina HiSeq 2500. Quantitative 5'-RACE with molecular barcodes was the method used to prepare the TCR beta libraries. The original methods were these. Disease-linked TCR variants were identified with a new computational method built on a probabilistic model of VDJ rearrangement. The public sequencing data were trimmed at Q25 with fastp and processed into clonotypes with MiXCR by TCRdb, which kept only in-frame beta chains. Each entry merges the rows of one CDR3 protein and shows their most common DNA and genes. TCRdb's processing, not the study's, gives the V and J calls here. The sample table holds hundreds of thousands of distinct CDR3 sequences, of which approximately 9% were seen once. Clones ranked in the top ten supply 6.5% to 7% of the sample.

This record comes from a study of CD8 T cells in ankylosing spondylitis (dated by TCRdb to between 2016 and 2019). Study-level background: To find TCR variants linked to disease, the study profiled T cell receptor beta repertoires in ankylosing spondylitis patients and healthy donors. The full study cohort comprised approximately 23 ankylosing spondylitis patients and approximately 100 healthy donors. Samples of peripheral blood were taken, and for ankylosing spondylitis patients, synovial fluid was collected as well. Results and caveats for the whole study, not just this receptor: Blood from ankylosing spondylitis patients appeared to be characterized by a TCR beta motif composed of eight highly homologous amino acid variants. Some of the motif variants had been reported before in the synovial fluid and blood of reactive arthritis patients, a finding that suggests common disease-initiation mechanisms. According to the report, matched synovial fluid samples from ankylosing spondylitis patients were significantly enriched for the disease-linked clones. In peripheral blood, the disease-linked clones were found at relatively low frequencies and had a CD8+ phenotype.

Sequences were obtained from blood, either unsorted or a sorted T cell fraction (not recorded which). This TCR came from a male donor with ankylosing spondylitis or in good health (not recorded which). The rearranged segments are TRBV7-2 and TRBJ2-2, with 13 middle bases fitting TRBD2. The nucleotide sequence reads TGTGCCAGCAGCCCACTAGCGGGGGGGCCCGGGGAGCTGTTTTTT. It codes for CASSPLAGGPGELFF.